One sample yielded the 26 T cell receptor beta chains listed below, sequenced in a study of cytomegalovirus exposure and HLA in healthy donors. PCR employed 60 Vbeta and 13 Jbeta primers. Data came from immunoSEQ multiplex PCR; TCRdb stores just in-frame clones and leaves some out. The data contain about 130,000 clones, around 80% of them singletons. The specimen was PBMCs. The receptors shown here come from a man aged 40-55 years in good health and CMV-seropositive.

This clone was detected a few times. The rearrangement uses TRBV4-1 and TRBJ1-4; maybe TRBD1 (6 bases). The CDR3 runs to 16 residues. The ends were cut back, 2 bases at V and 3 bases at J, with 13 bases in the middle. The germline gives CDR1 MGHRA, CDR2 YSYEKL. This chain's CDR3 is CASSQYAGAPNEKLFF. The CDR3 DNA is TGCGCCAGCAGCCAATACGCGGGGGCACCTAATGAAAAACTGTTTTTT.

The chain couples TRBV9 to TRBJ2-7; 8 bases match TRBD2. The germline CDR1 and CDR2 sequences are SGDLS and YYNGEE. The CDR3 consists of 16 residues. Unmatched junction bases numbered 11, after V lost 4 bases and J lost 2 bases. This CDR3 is CASSSRAGVFPYEQYF. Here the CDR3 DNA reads TGTGCCAGCAGCTCCAGAGCGGGAGTCTTCCCCTACGAGCAGTACTTC.

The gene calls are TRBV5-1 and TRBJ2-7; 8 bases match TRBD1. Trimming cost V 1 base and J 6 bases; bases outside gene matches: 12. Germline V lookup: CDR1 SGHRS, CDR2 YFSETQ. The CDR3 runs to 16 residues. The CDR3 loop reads CASSLFLAGGRSEQYF. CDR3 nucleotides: TGCGCCAGCAGCTTGTTTTTGGCAGGGGGCAGATCCGAGCAGTACTTC.

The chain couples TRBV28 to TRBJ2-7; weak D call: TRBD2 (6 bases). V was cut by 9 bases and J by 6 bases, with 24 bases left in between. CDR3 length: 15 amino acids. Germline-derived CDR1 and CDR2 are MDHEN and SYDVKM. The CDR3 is CASFRGYRREGEQYF. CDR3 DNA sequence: TGTGCCAGTTTCCGGGGTTACAGGAGGGAAGGCGAGCAGTACTTC.

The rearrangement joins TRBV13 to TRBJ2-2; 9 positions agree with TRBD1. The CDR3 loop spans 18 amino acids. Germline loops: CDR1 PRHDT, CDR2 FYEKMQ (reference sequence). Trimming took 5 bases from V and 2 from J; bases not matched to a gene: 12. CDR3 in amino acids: CASSASGWTGDNTGELFF. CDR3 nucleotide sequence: TGTGCCAGCAGCGCGTCAGGGTGGACAGGGGATAACACCGGGGAGCTGTTTTTT.

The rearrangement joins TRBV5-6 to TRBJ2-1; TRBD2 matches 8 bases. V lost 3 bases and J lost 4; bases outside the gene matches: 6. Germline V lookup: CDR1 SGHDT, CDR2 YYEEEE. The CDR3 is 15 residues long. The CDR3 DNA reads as TGTGCCAGCAGCTCGGGAGGGGGACTGTACAATGAGCAGTTCTTC. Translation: CASSSGGGLYNEQFF.

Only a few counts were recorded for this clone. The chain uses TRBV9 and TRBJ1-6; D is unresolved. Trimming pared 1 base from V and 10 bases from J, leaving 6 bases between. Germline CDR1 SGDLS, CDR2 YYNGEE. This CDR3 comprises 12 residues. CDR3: CASSVNNSPLHF. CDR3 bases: TGTGCCAGCAGCGTAAACAACTCACCCCTCCACTTT. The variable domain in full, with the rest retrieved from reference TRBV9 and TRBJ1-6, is DSGVTQTPKHLITATGQRVTLRCSPRSGDLSVYWYQQSLDQGLQFLIQYYNGEERAKGNILERFSAQQFPDLHSELNLSSLELGDSALYFCASSVNNSPLHFGNGTRLTVT.

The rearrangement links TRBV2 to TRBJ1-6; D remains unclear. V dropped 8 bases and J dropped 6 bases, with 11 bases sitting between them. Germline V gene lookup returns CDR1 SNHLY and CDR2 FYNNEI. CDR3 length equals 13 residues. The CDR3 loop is CASAGERNSPLHF. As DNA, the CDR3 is TGTGCCAGCGCCGGGGAGCGTAATTCACCCCTCCACTTT.

The CDR3 is CARTSGTPMYEQYF. The CDR3 bases are TGCGCCAGAACGAGCGGAACCCCGATGTACGAGCAGTACTTC. This chain uses TRBV10-2 with TRBJ2-7; a weak D match, TRBD2 (5 bases). Germline CDR1 and CDR2: WSHSY and SAAADI. The CDR3 is 14 amino acids. V gave up 9 bases and J gave up 4 bases, with 19 bases separating them.

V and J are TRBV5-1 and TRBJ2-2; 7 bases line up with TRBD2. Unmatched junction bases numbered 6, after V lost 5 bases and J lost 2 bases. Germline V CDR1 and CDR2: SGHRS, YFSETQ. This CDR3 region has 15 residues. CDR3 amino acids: CASRKAGLNTGELFF. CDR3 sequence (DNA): TGCGCCAGCAGGAAAGCGGGATTAAACACCGGGGAGCTGTTTTTT.

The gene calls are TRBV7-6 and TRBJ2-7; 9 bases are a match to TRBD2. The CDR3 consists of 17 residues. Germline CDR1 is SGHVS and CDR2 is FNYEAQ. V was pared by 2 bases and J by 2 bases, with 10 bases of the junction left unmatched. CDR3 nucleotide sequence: TGTGCCAGCAGCTTAAACAGCGGGAGGTTTCGGGCCTACGAGCAGTACTTC. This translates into CASSLNSGRFRAYEQYF.

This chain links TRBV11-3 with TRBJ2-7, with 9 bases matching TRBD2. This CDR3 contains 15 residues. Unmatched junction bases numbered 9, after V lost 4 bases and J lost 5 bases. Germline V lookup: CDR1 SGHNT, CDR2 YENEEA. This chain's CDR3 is CASSSGLAQVHEQYF. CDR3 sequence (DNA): TGTGCCAGCAGCTCCGGACTAGCGCAAGTCCACGAGCAGTACTTC.

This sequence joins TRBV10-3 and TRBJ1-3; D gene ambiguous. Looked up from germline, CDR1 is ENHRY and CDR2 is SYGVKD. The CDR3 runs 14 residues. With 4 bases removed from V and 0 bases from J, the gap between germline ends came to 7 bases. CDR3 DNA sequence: TGTGCCATCAGTGTCACTGACTCTGGAAACACCATATATTTT. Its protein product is CAISVTDSGNTIYF.

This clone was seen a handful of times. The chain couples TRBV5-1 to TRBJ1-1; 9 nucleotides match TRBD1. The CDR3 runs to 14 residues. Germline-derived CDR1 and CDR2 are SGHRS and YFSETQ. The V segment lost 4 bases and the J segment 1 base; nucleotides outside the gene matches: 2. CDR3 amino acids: CASSGGQGNTEAFF. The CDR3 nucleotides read TGCGCCAGCAGCGGGGGACAGGGGAACACTGAAGCTTTCTTT.

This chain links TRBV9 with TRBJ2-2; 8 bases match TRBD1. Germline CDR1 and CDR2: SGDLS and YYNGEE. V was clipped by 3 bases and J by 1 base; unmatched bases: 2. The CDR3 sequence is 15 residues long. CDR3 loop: CASSAGQGNTGELFF. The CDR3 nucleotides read TGTGCCAGCAGCGCCGGACAGGGGAACACCGGGGAGCTGTTTTTT.

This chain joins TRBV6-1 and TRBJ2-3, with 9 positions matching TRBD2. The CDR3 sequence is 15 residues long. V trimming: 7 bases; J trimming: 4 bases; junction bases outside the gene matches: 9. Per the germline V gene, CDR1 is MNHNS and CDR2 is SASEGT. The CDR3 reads CASIISGSLADTQYF. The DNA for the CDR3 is TGTGCCAGCATCATTAGCGGGAGTCTCGCAGATACGCAGTATTTT.

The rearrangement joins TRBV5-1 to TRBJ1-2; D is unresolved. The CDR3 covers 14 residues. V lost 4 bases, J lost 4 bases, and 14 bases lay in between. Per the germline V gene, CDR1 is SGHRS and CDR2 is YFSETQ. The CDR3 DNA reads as TGCGCCAGCAGCCTGGAACCTGAGGGCTATGGCTACACCTTC. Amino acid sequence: CASSLEPEGYGYTF.

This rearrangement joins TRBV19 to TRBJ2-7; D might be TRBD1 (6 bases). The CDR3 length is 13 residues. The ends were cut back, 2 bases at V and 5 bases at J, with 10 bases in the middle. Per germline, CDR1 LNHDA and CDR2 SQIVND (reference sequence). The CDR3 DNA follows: TGTGCCAGTAGTATATTAGGGGGTGACGAGCAGTACTTC. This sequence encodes CASSILGGDEQYF.

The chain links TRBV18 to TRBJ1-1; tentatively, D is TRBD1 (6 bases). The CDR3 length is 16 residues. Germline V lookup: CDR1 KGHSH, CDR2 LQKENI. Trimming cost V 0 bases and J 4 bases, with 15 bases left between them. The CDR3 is CASSPPNAGASTEAFF. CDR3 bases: TGTGCCAGCTCACCACCGAATGCAGGGGCGAGCACTGAAGCTTTCTTT.

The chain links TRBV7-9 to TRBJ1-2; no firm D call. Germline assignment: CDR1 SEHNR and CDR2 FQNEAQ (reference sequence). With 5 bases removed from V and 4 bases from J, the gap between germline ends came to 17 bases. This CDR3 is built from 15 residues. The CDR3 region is CASSPGGTAVYGYTF. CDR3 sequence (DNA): TGTGCCAGCAGCCCCGGCGGTACCGCGGTCTATGGCTACACCTTC.

The CDR3 region is CSAATRDTQYF. DNA for the CDR3: TGCAGTGCTGCCACTAGGGATACGCAGTATTTT. The chain uses TRBV20-1 and TRBJ2-3; tentative D call: TRBD2 (5 bases). CDR3 length equals 11 residues. Germline CDR1 and CDR2: DFQATT and SNEGSKA (reference sequence). V dropped 5 bases and J dropped 6 bases, with 9 bases sitting between them.

CDR3 in DNA: TGCGCCAGCAGCTTAGGACGCCTTGGGAGCACCGGGGAGCTGTTTTTT. Amino acids: CASSLGRLGSTGELFF. V is TRBV5-1 and J is TRBJ2-2, with D maybe TRBD2 (5 bases). The germline gives CDR1 SGHRS, CDR2 YFSETQ. Trimming cost V 2 bases and J 4 bases, with 15 bases left between them. The CDR3 sequence is 16 residues long.

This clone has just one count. The CDR3: CASSLAGGPSYNEQFF. CDR3 nucleotides: TGTGCCAGCAGTTTAGCGGGAGGGCCCTCCTACAATGAGCAGTTCTTC. This chain links TRBV27 with TRBJ2-1, with 9 bases aligning to TRBD2. J lost 0 bases, V lost 2 bases, and 2 bases had no gene match. Germline V gene data show CDR1 as MNHEY and CDR2 as SMNVEV (reference sequence). The CDR3 has 16 amino acids.

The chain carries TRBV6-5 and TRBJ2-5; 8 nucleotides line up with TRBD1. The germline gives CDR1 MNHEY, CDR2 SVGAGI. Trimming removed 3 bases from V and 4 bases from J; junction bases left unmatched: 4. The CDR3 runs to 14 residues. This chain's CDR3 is CASSYRTGRETQYF. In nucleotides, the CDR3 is TGTGCCAGCAGTTATCGGACAGGGAGAGAGACCCAGTACTTC.

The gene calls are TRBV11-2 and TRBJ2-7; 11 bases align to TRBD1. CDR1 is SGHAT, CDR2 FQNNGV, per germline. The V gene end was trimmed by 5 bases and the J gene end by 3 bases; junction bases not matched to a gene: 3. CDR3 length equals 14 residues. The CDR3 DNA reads TGTGCCAGCAGCCCGGGGACAGGGGGCTACGAGCAGTACTTC. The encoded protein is CASSPGTGGYEQYF.

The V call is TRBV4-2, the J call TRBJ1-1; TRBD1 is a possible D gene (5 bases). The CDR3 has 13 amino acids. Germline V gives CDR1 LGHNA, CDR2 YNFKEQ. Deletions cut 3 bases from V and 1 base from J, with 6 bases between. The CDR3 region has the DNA TGTGCCAGCAGCCAGACAGAGAACACTGAAGCTTTCTTT. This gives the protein CASSQTENTEAFF.